The TCR beta chain described here comes from a study of blood T cell repertoires in COVID-19. Across the study: Acute-phase and convalescent COVID-19 samples originated in the United States, Italy and Spain.

This clone was picked up one time. How the authors handled the data: Estimation of nucleated cell counts was performed using reference gene primer amplification. The repertoire was sequenced with immunoSEQ multiplex PCR; TCRdb's copy has only in-frame clones and lacks some. Clone size and V and J calls were adopted from that table, with D and trimming inferred from the DNA. In the table there are under 150,000 clones, around four fifths of which are singletons. This CDR3 is 15 amino acids long. V lost 0 bases and J 2 bases, leaving 11 bases between the germline ends. Germline lookup yields CDR1 SGHRS and CDR2 YFSETQ.

Sample: peripheral blood. This rearrangement joins TRBV5-1 to TRBJ2-5; D is unresolved. The receptor was isolated from a human donor in a cohort sampled during active COVID-19. The CDR3 loop is CASSLGGSIQETQYF. CDR3 DNA: TGCGCCAGCAGCTTGGGTGGTAGCATACAAGAGACCCAGTACTTC.